This is a list of T cell receptor beta chains from one sample in a study of blood T cell repertoires in COVID-19. The data were produced by immunoSEQ multiplex PCR, yet TCRdb's version contains in-frame clones alone and is incomplete. The sample lists 220,000 or so clones; around 87% were seen once. The sequenced material came from PBMCs or T cells enriched from blood (not recorded which). The origin of the receptors is a woman aged 18-29 years in a cohort exposed to, infected with or recovered from COVID-19 (not recorded which). The CDR3 runs from the conserved cysteine through the conserved F or W. Fields, in order: J gene, D gene, clone size, V gene, CDR3 protein, CDR3 DNA. D genes are given only for firm matches. Expanded clones get a size class; other rows say once, few or many, or leave the size out.

j_gene: TRBJ2-1; d_gene: TRBD1; abundance: -; v_gene: TRBV5-1; CDR3aa: CASSLEAQGAVDEQFF; CDR3nt: TGCGCCAGCAGCTTGGAGGCTCAGGGGGCTGTCGATGAGCAGTTCTTC
j_gene: TRBJ1-2; d_gene: TRBD1; abundance: -; v_gene: TRBV3-1/TRBV3-2; CDR3aa: CASSQGRGDRFHGYTF; CDR3nt: TGTGCCAGCAGCCAAGGACGGGGGGACAGGTTTCATGGCTACACCTTC
j_gene: TRBJ1-1; d_gene: -; abundance: -; v_gene: TRBV20-1; CDR3aa: CSASSGTHHTEAFF; CDR3nt: TGCAGTGCTAGTTCCGGGACTCACCACACTGAAGCTTTCTTT
j_gene: TRBJ2-7; d_gene: -; abundance: -; v_gene: TRBV5-4; CDR3aa: CASSLDTGEQYF; CDR3nt: TGTGCCAGCAGCTTGGATACAGGCGAGCAGTACTTC
j_gene: TRBJ2-1; d_gene: -; abundance: -; v_gene: TRBV27; CDR3aa: CASSLRRTFAGVNEQFF; CDR3nt: TGTGCCAGCAGTTTGAGACGGACTTTCGCTGGAGTAAATGAGCAGTTCTTC
j_gene: TRBJ1-1; d_gene: -; abundance: -; v_gene: TRBV29-1; CDR3aa: CSVNQALVAFF; CDR3nt: TGCAGCGTTAACCAGGCTTTAGTAGCTTTCTTT
j_gene: TRBJ2-7; d_gene: TRBD2; abundance: -; v_gene: TRBV7-3; CDR3aa: CASSLTWTSGRVEQYF; CDR3nt: TGTGCCAGCAGCTTAACGTGGACTAGCGGGAGGGTCGAGCAGTACTTC
j_gene: TRBJ2-1; d_gene: TRBD2; abundance: -; v_gene: TRBV5-4; CDR3aa: CASSGVTVAGRPKQFF; CDR3nt: TGTGCCAGCAGCGGGGTGACAGTAGCGGGACGACCAAAGCAGTTCTTC
j_gene: TRBJ2-7; d_gene: -; abundance: -; v_gene: TRBV3-1/TRBV3-2; CDR3aa: CASSSSYEQYF; CDR3nt: TGTGCCAGCAGCTCGTCCTACGAGCAGTACTTC
j_gene: TRBJ2-2; d_gene: TRBD1; abundance: -; v_gene: TRBV6-5; CDR3aa: CASKTTGGASGELFF; CDR3nt: TGTGCCAGCAAGACGACAGGGGGCGCCTCCGGGGAGCTGTTTTTT
j_gene: TRBJ1-1; d_gene: -; abundance: few; v_gene: TRBV14; CDR3aa: CASSQAPPGSRMNTEAFF; CDR3nt: TGTGCCAGCAGCCAAGCCCCTCCGGGGTCCCGGATGAACACTGAAGCTTTCTTT
j_gene: TRBJ1-2; d_gene: TRBD1; abundance: -; v_gene: TRBV7-9; CDR3aa: CASSRTGGTRNYGYTF; CDR3nt: TGTGCCAGCAGCCGAACAGGGGGCACGCGCAACTATGGCTACACCTTC
j_gene: TRBJ2-7; d_gene: TRBD1; abundance: -; v_gene: TRBV19; CDR3aa: CASSTGTAPIYEQYF; CDR3nt: TGTGCCAGTAGTACTGGGACAGCACCTATCTACGAGCAGTACTTC
j_gene: TRBJ2-5; d_gene: TRBD1; abundance: -; v_gene: TRBV10-3; CDR3aa: CAIGPRQGDQETQYF; CDR3nt: TGTGCCATCGGGCCAAGACAGGGGGATCAAGAGACCCAGTACTTC
j_gene: TRBJ2-2; d_gene: TRBD2; abundance: -; v_gene: TRBV5-4; CDR3aa: CASSSGLAGVNTGELFF; CDR3nt: TGTGCCAGCAGCTCGGGACTAGCGGGAGTGAACACCGGGGAGCTGTTTTTT
j_gene: TRBJ1-1; d_gene: -; abundance: once; v_gene: TRBV7-6; CDR3aa: CASSLATWTSLNTEAFF; CDR3nt: TGTGCCAGCAGCTTAGCTACCTGGACATCCCTGAACACTGAAGCTTTCTTT
j_gene: TRBJ2-7; d_gene: -; abundance: -; v_gene: TRBV5-1; CDR3aa: CASSLGLNLIYEQYF; CDR3nt: TGCGCCAGCAGCTTGGGACTGAATCTTATCTACGAGCAGTACTTC
j_gene: TRBJ1-5; d_gene: -; abundance: -; v_gene: TRBV4-1; CDR3aa: CASSITGSSSNQPQHF; CDR3nt: TGCGCCAGCAGTATAACAGGGTCCTCAAGCAATCAGCCCCAGCATTTT
j_gene: TRBJ1-6; d_gene: -; abundance: -; v_gene: TRBV18; CDR3aa: CASSPTVYTNNSPLHF; CDR3nt: TGTGCCAGCTCACCTACGGTCTATACTAATAATTCACCCCTCCACTTT
j_gene: TRBJ2-2; d_gene: -; abundance: -; v_gene: TRBV5-8; CDR3aa: CASSLGELQGTGELFF; CDR3nt: TGTGCCAGCAGCTTGGGTGAACTTCAGGGCACCGGGGAGCTGTTTTTT
j_gene: TRBJ2-7; d_gene: -; abundance: once; v_gene: TRBV21-1; CDR3aa: CASSYERDRASSEQYF; CDR3nt: TGTGCCAGCAGCTACGAACGGGACAGGGCCTCCTCGGAGCAGTACTTC
j_gene: TRBJ1-1; d_gene: -; abundance: -; v_gene: TRBV3-1/TRBV3-2; CDR3aa: CASSQVGAEAFF; CDR3nt: TGTGCCAGCAGCCAAGTGGGCGCTGAAGCTTTCTTT
j_gene: TRBJ1-3; d_gene: -; abundance: -; v_gene: TRBV19; CDR3aa: CASSRESSGNTIYF; CDR3nt: TGTGCCAGTAGCCGGGAGAGCTCTGGAAACACCATATATTTT
j_gene: TRBJ2-2; d_gene: TRBD1; abundance: -; v_gene: TRBV5-1; CDR3aa: CASSLGQGANGELFF; CDR3nt: TGCGCCAGCAGCTTGGGGCAGGGGGCGAACGGGGAGCTGTTTTTT
j_gene: TRBJ2-2; d_gene: -; abundance: -; v_gene: TRBV6-5; CDR3aa: CASMEGAGELFF; CDR3nt: TGTGCCAGCATGGAGGGCGCCGGGGAGCTGTTTTTT
j_gene: TRBJ2-3; d_gene: TRBD2; abundance: once; v_gene: TRBV4-1; CDR3aa: CASSQGVVAGYTDTQYF; CDR3nt: TGCGCCAGCAGCCAAGGAGTGGTAGCGGGGTACACAGATACGCAGTATTTT
j_gene: TRBJ1-2; d_gene: TRBD1; abundance: -; v_gene: TRBV7-9; CDR3aa: CASSSLDRAHGYTF; CDR3nt: TGTGCCAGCAGCTCCCTCGACAGGGCCCATGGCTACACCTTC
j_gene: TRBJ2-5; d_gene: TRBD2; abundance: -; v_gene: TRBV5-6; CDR3aa: CASSLELAGSHGETQYF; CDR3nt: TGTGCCAGCAGCCTTGAGTTAGCGGGGAGTCATGGAGAGACCCAGTACTTC
j_gene: TRBJ2-1; d_gene: -; abundance: -; v_gene: TRBV30; CDR3aa: CAWGLQGSSYNEQFF; CDR3nt: TGTGCCTGGGGGCTACAGGGAAGCTCCTACAATGAGCAGTTCTTC
j_gene: TRBJ2-7; d_gene: -; abundance: once; v_gene: TRBV6-5; CDR3aa: CASSYSLGQIYEQYF; CDR3nt: TGTGCCAGCAGTTACTCCTTAGGACAGATCTACGAGCAGTACTTC
j_gene: TRBJ1-5; d_gene: -; abundance: -; v_gene: TRBV12-2; CDR3aa: CASRGTGDYSNQPQHF; CDR3nt: TGTGCAAGTCGCGGGACAGGGGACTATAGCAATCAGCCCCAGCATTTT
j_gene: TRBJ1-1; d_gene: TRBD1; abundance: -; v_gene: TRBV11-2; CDR3aa: CASSLGDRYTEAFF; CDR3nt: TGTGCCAGCAGCTTAGGGGACAGGTACACTGAAGCTTTCTTT
j_gene: TRBJ1-5; d_gene: -; abundance: -; v_gene: TRBV2; CDR3aa: CASSGDSSNQPQHF; CDR3nt: TGTGCCAGCAGTGGCGACAGTAGCAATCAGCCCCAGCATTTT
j_gene: TRBJ1-1; d_gene: -; abundance: once; v_gene: TRBV28; CDR3aa: CASSFRGNTEAFF; CDR3nt: TGTGCCAGCAGTTTCCGGGGGAACACTGAAGCTTTCTTT
j_gene: TRBJ1-4; d_gene: -; abundance: -; v_gene: TRBV4-1; CDR3aa: CASSQEPQGGALNEKLFF; CDR3nt: TGCGCCAGCAGCCAAGAACCCCAGGGAGGAGCGCTAAATGAAAAACTGTTTTTT
j_gene: TRBJ1-2; d_gene: TRBD1; abundance: -; v_gene: TRBV10-3; CDR3aa: CAISESRDRVHGYTF; CDR3nt: TGTGCCATCAGTGAGTCGAGGGACAGGGTGCATGGCTACACCTTC
j_gene: TRBJ1-2; d_gene: -; abundance: -; v_gene: TRBV3-1/TRBV3-2; CDR3aa: CASSQVGGANYGYTF; CDR3nt: TGTGCCAGCAGCCAAGTTGGAGGGGCCAACTATGGCTACACCTTC
j_gene: TRBJ1-3; d_gene: TRBD1; abundance: -; v_gene: TRBV9; CDR3aa: CASSPPEGAGNTIYF; CDR3nt: TGTGCCAGCAGCCCCCCGGAGGGGGCGGGAAACACCATATATTTT
j_gene: TRBJ1-1; d_gene: -; abundance: few; v_gene: TRBV11-2; CDR3aa: CASSPTGGVDTEAFF; CDR3nt: TGTGCCAGCAGCCCTACGGGAGGAGTGGACACTGAAGCTTTCTTT
j_gene: TRBJ2-2; d_gene: -; abundance: once; v_gene: TRBV2; CDR3aa: CASSADTGELFF; CDR3nt: TGTGCCAGCAGTGCGGACACCGGGGAGCTGTTTTTT
j_gene: TRBJ2-7; d_gene: -; abundance: -; v_gene: TRBV27; CDR3aa: CASSPGLRSYEQYF; CDR3nt: TGTGCCAGCAGTCCGGGACTGAGATCGTACGAGCAGTACTTC
j_gene: TRBJ1-2; d_gene: -; abundance: -; v_gene: TRBV13; CDR3aa: CASSGEDYGYTF; CDR3nt: TGTGCCAGCAGCGGGGAGGACTATGGCTACACCTTC
j_gene: TRBJ2-3; d_gene: TRBD2; abundance: -; v_gene: TRBV9; CDR3aa: CASSVVAGVTDTQYF; CDR3nt: TGTGCCAGCAGCGTAGTAGCGGGGGTCACAGATACGCAGTATTTT
j_gene: TRBJ2-1; d_gene: -; abundance: -; v_gene: TRBV5-8; CDR3aa: CASSLTGRTYNEQFF; CDR3nt: TGTGCCAGCAGTTTGACAGGAAGGACCTACAATGAGCAGTTCTTC
j_gene: TRBJ1-1; d_gene: -; abundance: -; v_gene: TRBV10-1; CDR3aa: CASSGSGTEAFF; CDR3nt: TGCGCCAGCTCCGGGTCGGGCACTGAAGCTTTCTTT
j_gene: TRBJ1-1; d_gene: -; abundance: once; v_gene: TRBV7-9; CDR3aa: CASSLVRAETAGLTEAFF; CDR3nt: TGTGCCAGCAGCTTAGTGAGGGCTGAAACAGCCGGGCTCACTGAAGCTTTCTTT
j_gene: TRBJ1-2; d_gene: -; abundance: -; v_gene: TRBV9; CDR3aa: CASSVQGLGGYTF; CDR3nt: TGTGCCAGCAGCGTACAGGGCCTGGGCGGCTACACCTTC